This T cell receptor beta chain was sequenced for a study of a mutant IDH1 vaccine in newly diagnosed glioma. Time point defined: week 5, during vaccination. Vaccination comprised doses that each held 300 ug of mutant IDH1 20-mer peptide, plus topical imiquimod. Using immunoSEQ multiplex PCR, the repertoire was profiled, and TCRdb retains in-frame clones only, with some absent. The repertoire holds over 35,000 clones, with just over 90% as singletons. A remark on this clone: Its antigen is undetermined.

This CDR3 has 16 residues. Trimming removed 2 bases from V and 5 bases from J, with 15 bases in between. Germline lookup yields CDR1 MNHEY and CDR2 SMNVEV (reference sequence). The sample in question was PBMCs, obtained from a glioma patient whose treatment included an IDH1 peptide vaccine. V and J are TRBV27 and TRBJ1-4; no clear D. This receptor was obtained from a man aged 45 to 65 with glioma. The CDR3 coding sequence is TGTGCCAGCAGTTTAAACGGAGCGGACTCCAATGAAAAACTGTTTTTT. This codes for CASSLNGADSNEKLFF.